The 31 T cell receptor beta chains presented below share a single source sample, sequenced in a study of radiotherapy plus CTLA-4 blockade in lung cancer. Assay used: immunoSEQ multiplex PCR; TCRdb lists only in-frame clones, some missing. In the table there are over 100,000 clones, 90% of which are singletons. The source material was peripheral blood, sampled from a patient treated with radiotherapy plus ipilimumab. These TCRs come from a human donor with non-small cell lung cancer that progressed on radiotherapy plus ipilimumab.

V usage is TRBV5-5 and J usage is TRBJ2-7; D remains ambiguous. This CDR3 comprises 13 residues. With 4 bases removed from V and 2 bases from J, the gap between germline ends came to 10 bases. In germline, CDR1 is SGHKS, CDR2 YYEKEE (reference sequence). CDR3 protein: CASSTGSPYEQYF. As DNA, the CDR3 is TGTGCCAGCAGCACCGGGTCTCCCTACGAGCAGTACTTC.

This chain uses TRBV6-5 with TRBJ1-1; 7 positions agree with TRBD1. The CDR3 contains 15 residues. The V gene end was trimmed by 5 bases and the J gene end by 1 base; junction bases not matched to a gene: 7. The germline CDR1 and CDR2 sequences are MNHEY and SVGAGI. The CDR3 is CASSAPWDRNTEAFF. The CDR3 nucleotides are TGTGCCAGCAGTGCGCCGTGGGACAGGAACACTGAAGCTTTCTTT.

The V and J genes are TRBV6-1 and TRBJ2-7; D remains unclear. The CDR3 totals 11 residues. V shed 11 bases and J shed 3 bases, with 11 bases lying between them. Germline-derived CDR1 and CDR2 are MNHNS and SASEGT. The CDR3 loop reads CAATFGYEQYF. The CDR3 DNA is TGTGCCGCAACCTTTGGCTACGAGCAGTACTTC.

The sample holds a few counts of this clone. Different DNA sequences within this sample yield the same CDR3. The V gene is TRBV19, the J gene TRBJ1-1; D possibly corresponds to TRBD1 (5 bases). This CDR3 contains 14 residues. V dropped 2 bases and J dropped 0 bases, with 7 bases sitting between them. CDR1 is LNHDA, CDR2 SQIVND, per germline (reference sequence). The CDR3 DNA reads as TGTGCCAGTAGTATAACAGGCGTGAACACTGAAGCTTTCTTT. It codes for CASSITGVNTEAFF. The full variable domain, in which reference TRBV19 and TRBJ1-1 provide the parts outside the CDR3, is DGGITQSPKYLFRKEGQNVTLSCEQNLNHDAMYWYRQDPGQGLRLIYYSQIVNDFQKGDIAEGYSVSREKKESFPLTVTSAQKNPTAFYLCASSITGVNTEAFFGQGTRLTVV.

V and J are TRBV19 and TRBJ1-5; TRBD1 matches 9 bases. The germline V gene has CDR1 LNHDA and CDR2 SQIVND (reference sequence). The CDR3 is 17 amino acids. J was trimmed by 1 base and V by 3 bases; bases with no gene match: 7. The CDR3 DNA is TGTGCCAGTAGTATTGGGACAGGGAGATTGAGCAATCAGCCCCAGCATTTT. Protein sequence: CASSIGTGRLSNQPQHF.

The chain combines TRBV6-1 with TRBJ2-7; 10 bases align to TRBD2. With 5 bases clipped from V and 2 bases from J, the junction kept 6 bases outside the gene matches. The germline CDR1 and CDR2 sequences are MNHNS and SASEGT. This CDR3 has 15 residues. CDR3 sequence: CASSSTSGFTYEQYF. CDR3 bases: TGTGCCAGCAGTTCGACTAGCGGGTTTACCTACGAGCAGTACTTC.

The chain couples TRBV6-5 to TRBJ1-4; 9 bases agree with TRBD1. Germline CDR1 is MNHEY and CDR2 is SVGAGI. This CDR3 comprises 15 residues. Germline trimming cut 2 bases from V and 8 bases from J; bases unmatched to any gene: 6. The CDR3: CASSYGAGTGEKLFF. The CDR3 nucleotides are TGTGCCAGCAGTTACGGGGCAGGGACAGGGGAAAAACTGTTTTTT.

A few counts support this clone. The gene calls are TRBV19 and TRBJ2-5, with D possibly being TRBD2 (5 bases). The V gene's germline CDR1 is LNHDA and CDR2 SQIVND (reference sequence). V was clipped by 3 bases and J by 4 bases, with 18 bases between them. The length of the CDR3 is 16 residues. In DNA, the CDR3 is TGTGCCAGTAGTATCGGGATCGAGGGCAGGACAGAGACCCAGTACTTC. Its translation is CASSIGIEGRTETQYF.

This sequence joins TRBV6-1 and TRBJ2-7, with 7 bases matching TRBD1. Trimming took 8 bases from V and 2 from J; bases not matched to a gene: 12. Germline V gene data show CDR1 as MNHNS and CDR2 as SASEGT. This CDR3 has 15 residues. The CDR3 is CASAVGDSLTYEQYF. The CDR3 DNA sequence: TGTGCCAGCGCGGTTGGGGACAGCCTTACCTACGAGCAGTACTTC.

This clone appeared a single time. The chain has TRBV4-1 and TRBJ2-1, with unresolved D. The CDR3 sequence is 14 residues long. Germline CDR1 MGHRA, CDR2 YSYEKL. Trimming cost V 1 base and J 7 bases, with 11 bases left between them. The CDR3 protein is CASSQGPMENEQFF. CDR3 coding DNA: TGCGCCAGCAGCCAAGGCCCGATGGAAAATGAGCAGTTCTTC.

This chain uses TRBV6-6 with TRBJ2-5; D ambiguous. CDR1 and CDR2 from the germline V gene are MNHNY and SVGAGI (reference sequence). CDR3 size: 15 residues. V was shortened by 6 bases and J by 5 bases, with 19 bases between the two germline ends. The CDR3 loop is CASRNSLSSMETQYF. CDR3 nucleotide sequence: TGTGCCAGCAGAAATAGTCTTTCGAGCATGGAGACCCAGTACTTC.

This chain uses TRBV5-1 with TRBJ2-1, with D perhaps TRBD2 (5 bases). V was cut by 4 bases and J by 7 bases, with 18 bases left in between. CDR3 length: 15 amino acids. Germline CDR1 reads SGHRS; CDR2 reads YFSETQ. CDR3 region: CASSPRLGDYNEQFF. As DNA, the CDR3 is TGCGCCAGCAGCCCCCGGTTGGGAGATTATAATGAGCAGTTCTTC.

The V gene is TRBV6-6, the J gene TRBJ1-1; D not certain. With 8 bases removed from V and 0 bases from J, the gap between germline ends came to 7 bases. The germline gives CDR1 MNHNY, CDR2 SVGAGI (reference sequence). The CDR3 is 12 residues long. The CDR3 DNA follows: TGTGCCAGCTATCGCCTGAACACTGAAGCTTTCTTT. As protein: CASYRLNTEAFF.

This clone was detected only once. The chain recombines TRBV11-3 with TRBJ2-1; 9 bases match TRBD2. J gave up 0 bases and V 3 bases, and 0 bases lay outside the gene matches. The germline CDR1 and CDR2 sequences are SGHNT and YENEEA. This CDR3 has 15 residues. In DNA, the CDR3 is TGTGCCAGCAGCTTGACTAGCGGCTCCTACAATGAGCAGTTCTTC. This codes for CASSLTSGSYNEQFF.

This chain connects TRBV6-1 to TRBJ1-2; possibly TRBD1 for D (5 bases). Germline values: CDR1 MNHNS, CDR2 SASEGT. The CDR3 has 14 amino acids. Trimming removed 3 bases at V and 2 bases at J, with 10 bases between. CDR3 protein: CASSENSGNYGYTF. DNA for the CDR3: TGTGCCAGCAGTGAGAACTCAGGGAACTATGGCTACACCTTC.

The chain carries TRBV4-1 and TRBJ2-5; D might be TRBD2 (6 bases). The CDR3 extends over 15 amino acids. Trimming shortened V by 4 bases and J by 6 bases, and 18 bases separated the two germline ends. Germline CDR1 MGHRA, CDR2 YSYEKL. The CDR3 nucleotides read TGCGCCAGCAGCCCGTCCCCCACCGGGGGACAGACCCAGTACTTC. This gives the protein CASSPSPTGGQTQYF.

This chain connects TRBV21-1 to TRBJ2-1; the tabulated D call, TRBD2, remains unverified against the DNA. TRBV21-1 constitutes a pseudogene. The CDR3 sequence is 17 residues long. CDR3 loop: CASSYPIAAPFYNEQFF. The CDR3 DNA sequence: TGTGCCAGCAGCTATCCAATTGCAGCGCCTTTCTACAATGAGCAGTTCTTC.

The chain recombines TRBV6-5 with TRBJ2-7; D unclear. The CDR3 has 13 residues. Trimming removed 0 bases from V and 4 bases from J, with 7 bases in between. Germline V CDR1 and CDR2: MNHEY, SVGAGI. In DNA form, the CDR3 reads TGTGCCAGCAGTTACTCCGGCAGGTACGAGCAGTACTTC. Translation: CASSYSGRYEQYF.

CDR3 sequence: CASSRGEPRGNSEQFF. CDR3 in DNA: TGTGCCAGCAGCCGAGGAGAACCGAGAGGGAATAGTGAGCAGTTCTTC. This sequence joins TRBV7-9 and TRBJ2-1; TRBD2 might be the D (5 bases). V dropped 5 bases and J dropped 9 bases, with 23 bases sitting between them. Germline V gene lookup returns CDR1 SEHNR and CDR2 FQNEAQ (reference sequence). The CDR3 is 16 residues long. Drawing the rest from reference TRBV7-9 and TRBJ2-1, the complete variable domain is DTGVSQNPRHKITKRGQNVTFRCDPISEHNRLYWYRQTLGQGPEFLTYFQNEAQLEKSRLLSDRFSAERPKGSFSTLEIQRTEQGDSAMYLCASSRGEPRGNSEQFFGPGTRLTVL.

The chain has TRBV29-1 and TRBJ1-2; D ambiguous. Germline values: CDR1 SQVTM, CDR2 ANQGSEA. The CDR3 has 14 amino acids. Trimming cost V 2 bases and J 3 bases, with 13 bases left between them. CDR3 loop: CSVEPKEDHYGYTF. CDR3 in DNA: TGCAGCGTTGAACCCAAGGAAGACCACTATGGCTACACCTTC.

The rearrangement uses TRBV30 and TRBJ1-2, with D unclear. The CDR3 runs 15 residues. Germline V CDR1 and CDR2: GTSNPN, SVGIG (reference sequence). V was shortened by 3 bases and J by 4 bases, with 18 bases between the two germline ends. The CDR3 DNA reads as TGTGCCTGGAGGGCCCCGGGAGAGACCCTCTATGGCTACACCTTC. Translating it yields CAWRAPGETLYGYTF.

The CDR3 DNA reads TGTGCCAGTAGTATAGCGGGACAAGGTTTGAATGGGGGCTACACCTTC. Protein sequence: CASSIAGQGLNGGYTF. The gene calls are TRBV19 and TRBJ1-2; D possibly corresponds to TRBD1 (6 bases). This CDR3 has 16 residues. Germline loops: CDR1 LNHDA, CDR2 SQIVND (reference sequence). Trimming shortened V by 1 base and J by 8 bases, and 20 bases separated the two germline ends. The full variable domain, completed using reference TRBV19 and TRBJ1-2, is DGGITQSPKYLFRKEGQNVTLSCEQNLNHDAMYWYRQDPGQGLRLIYYSQIVNDFQKGDIAEGYSVSREKKESFPLTVTSAQKNPTAFYLCASSIAGQGLNGGYTFGSGTRLTVV.

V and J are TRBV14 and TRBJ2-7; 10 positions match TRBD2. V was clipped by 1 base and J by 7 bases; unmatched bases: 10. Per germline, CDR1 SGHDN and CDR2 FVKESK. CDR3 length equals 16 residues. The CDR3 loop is CASSQVASGRFGEQYF. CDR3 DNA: TGTGCCAGCAGCCAAGTGGCTAGCGGGAGATTCGGGGAGCAGTACTTC.

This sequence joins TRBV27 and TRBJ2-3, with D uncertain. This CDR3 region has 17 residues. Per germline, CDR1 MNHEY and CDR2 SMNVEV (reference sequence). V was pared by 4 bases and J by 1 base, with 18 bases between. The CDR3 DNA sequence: TGTGCCAGCAGTTATAGGCGCCCTTCTGGGGGCACAGATACGCAGTATTTT. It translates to CASSYRRPSGGTDTQYF.

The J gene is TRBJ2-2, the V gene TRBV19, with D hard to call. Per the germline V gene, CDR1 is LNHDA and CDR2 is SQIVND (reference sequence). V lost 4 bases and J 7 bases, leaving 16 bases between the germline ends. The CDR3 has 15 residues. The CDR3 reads CASSKGAPVIGELFF. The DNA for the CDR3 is TGTGCCAGTAGTAAGGGCGCCCCGGTGATCGGGGAGCTGTTTTTT.

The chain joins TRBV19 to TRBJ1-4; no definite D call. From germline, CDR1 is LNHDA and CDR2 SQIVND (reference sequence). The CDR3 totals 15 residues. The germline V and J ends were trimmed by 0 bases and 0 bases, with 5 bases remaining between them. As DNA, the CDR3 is TGTGCCAGTAGTATAGACGGAGCAACTAATGAAAAACTGTTTTTT. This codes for CASSIDGATNEKLFF. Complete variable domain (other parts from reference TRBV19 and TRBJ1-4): DGGITQSPKYLFRKEGQNVTLSCEQNLNHDAMYWYRQDPGQGLRLIYYSQIVNDFQKGDIAEGYSVSREKKESFPLTVTSAQKNPTAFYLCASSIDGATNEKLFFGSGTQLSVL.

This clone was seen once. The CDR3 DNA reads TGTGCCAGCAGCCGGGGACTTCAAGAGACCCAGTACTTC. Translation: CASSRGLQETQYF. The chain recombines TRBV14 with TRBJ2-5, with D possibly being TRBD2 (6 bases). The CDR3 loop spans 13 amino acids. V dropped 4 bases and J dropped 2 bases, with 8 bases sitting between them. The germline CDR1 and CDR2 sequences are SGHDN and FVKESK.

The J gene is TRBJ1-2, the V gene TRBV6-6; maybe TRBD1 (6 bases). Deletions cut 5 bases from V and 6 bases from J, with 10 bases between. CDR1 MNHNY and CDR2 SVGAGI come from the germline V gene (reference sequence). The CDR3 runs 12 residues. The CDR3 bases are TGTGCCAGCAGTCTAGGGGGAAATGGCTACACCTTC. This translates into CASSLGGNGYTF.

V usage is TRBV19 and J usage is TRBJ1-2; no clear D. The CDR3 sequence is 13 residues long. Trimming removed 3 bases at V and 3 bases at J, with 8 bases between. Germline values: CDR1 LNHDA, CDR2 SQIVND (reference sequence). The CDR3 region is CASSIMEHYGYTF. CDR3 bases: TGTGCCAGTAGTATTATGGAACACTATGGCTACACCTTC.

CDR3 sequence: CASSLLTGGAGNQPQHF. CDR3 nucleotides: TGTGCCAGTAGTCTACTAACAGGGGGCGCGGGGAATCAGCCCCAGCATTTT. The J gene is TRBJ1-5, the V gene TRBV19; 9 bases align to TRBD1. This CDR3 has 17 residues. Losses at the gene ends were 5 bases for V and 4 bases for J; bases not matched to a gene: 12. CDR1 and CDR2 (germline): LNHDA, SQIVND (reference sequence).

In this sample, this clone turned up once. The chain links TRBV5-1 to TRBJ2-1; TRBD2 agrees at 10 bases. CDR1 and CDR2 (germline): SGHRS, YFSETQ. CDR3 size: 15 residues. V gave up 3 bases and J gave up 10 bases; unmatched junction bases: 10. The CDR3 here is CASSSQAGGPGEQFF. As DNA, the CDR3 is TGCGCCAGCAGCTCGCAAGCGGGAGGGCCGGGGGAGCAGTTCTTC.